The 25 T cell receptor beta chains given below trace back to one sample, sequenced in a study of identical twins (dated by TCRdb to the mid-2010s). The receptor library was made with 5' RACE. TCRdb lists the instrument as Illumina HiSeq 2000. TCRdb took the public reads, trimmed them with fastp at Q25, ran MiXCR for clone calling and kept in-frame beta chains. Duplicate CDR3 protein sequences are folded into a single record with the most common DNA and genes. Counted in this sample were about 890,000 distinct CDR3 sequences; more than 9% of them appeared once. The ten largest clones add up to about 1.5% of the sample. These data also formed part of another study, on yellow fever vaccine responses in identical twins.

Sequenced sample: PBMCs. These TCRs come from a woman between 18 and 30 years old in good health.

The CDR3 nucleotides read TGTGCCAGCAGCTATGGACAATCAAACACTGAAGCTTTCTTT. This translates into CASSYGQSNTEAFF. This chain joins TRBV6-5 and TRBJ1-1, with a tentative D call TRBD1 (5 bases). This CDR3 comprises 14 residues. V lost 6 bases, J lost 2 bases, and 13 bases lay in between. Per germline, CDR1 MNHEY and CDR2 SVGAGI.

The rearrangement links TRBV12-3 or TRBV12-4 to TRBJ2-4; a possible D gene is TRBD2 (5 bases). The CDR3 has 14 amino acids. V was shortened by 3 bases and J by 1 base, with 7 bases between the two germline ends. CDR3 loop: CASSLPGAKNIQYF. In DNA form, the CDR3 reads TGTGCCAGCAGTTTGCCGGGGGCCAAAAACATTCAGTACTTC.

The V call is TRBV28, the J call TRBJ2-4; 8 bases agree with TRBD1. Unmatched junction bases numbered 8, after V lost 5 bases and J lost 8 bases. The germline CDR1 and CDR2 sequences are MDHEN and SYDVKM. The CDR3 is 14 amino acids. The CDR3: CASSLRDRFDIQYF. CDR3 DNA: TGTGCCAGCAGTCTCCGGGACAGGTTTGACATTCAGTACTTC.

The chain carries TRBV24-1 and TRBJ2-5; maybe TRBD2 (7 bases). CDR3 length: 15 residues. The V end lost 8 bases, the J end lost 3 bases, and 18 bases lay between the germline ends. Germline V gene lookup returns CDR1 KGHDR and CDR2 SFDVKD. In nucleotides, the CDR3 is TGTGCCACCAAACCACCGGGGGGCCCGGAAGAGACCCAGTACTTC. Protein: CATKPPGGPEETQYF.

This chain connects TRBV7-9 to TRBJ2-5, with a weak D call TRBD1 (5 bases). The length of the CDR3 is 15 residues. Germline assignment: CDR1 SEHNR and CDR2 FQNEAQ (reference sequence). The germline V and J ends were trimmed by 2 bases and 5 bases, with 15 bases remaining between them. DNA for the CDR3: TGTGCCAGCAGCTTACAGGGCCCGATTGGGGAGACCCAGTACTTC. Translation gives CASSLQGPIGETQYF.

The chain has TRBV5-1 and TRBJ1-4; TRBD1 agrees at 9 bases. After removal of 4 bases from V and 0 bases from J, the junction contained 10 bases not matched to a gene. This CDR3 has 18 residues. From germline, CDR1 is SGHRS and CDR2 YFSETQ. The CDR3 reads CASSAGQGSLATNEKLFF. As DNA, the CDR3 is TGCGCCAGCAGCGCCGGACAGGGGTCACTTGCAACTAATGAAAAACTGTTTTTT.

This clonotype has at least ten counts. J is TRBJ2-3 and V is TRBV28; a possible D gene is TRBD2 (7 bases). Trimming shortened V by 2 bases and J by 0 bases, and 15 bases separated the two germline ends. Germline V CDR1 and CDR2: MDHEN, SYDVKM. The CDR3 extends over 17 amino acids. The CDR3, as DNA: TGTGCCAGCAGTTTACAAGAGGCGGGGGCCAGCACAGATACGCAGTATTTT. Translating it yields CASSLQEAGASTDTQYF.

This clonotype has only a few counts. The rearrangement links TRBV20-1 to TRBJ2-1; tentative D call: TRBD2 (7 bases). Trimming removed 7 bases from V and 3 bases from J, with 16 bases in between. The CDR3 is 14 amino acids. Per the germline V gene, CDR1 is DFQATT and CDR2 is SNEGSKA (reference sequence). DNA for the CDR3: TGCAGTGTTCAGGGGACTACCAGCTACAATGAGCAGTTCTTC. It codes for CSVQGTTSYNEQFF.

In this sample, this clonotype turned up a few times. The rearrangement joins TRBV12-3 or TRBV12-4 to TRBJ1-2; D remains ambiguous. The CDR3 covers 13 residues. The V gene lost 2 bases and the J gene lost 8 bases, with 12 bases spanning the gap. The DNA for the CDR3 is TGTGCCAGCAGTTTAATGACGGCGGGAGGCTACACCTTC. It specifies CASSLMTAGGYTF.

V is TRBV9 and J is TRBJ2-5; D perhaps matches TRBD2 (7 bases). The CDR3 is 16 residues long. The germline V and J ends were trimmed by 0 bases and 2 bases, with 14 bases remaining between them. Germline V lookup: CDR1 SGDLS, CDR2 YYNGEE. CDR3 DNA sequence: TGTGCCAGCAGCGTAGGGGACGGGGGGCAACAAGAGACCCAGTACTTC. It yields the protein CASSVGDGGQQETQYF.

The genes are TRBV20-1 and TRBJ2-7, with 11 positions matching TRBD2. Looked up from germline, CDR1 is DFQATT and CDR2 is SNEGSKA (reference sequence). The CDR3 runs to 15 residues. Trimming at V came to 3 bases and at J to 1 base, leaving 5 bases not matched to a gene. CDR3 sequence (DNA): TGCAGTGCTAGTAGGGGGACTAGCGGTTCCTACGAGCAGTACTTC. This gives the protein CSASRGTSGSYEQYF.

At least ten counts were recorded for this clonotype. The V and J genes are TRBV12-3 or TRBV12-4 and TRBJ1-5; tentative D call: TRBD1 (6 bases). Deletions cut 2 bases from V and 8 bases from J, with 16 bases between. This CDR3 comprises 15 residues. The CDR3 region is CASSLWGQGREPQHF. DNA for the CDR3: TGTGCCAGCAGTTTATGGGGGCAGGGCCGGGAGCCCCAGCATTTT.

This chain joins TRBV5-1 and TRBJ2-1; the D gene is possibly TRBD1 (6 bases). The CDR3 is made up of 13 amino acids. Deletions cut 4 bases from V and 9 bases from J, with 14 bases between. Germline V gene data show CDR1 as SGHRS and CDR2 as YFSETQ. Here the CDR3 reads CASSEQGSAEQFF. The CDR3 nucleotides are TGCGCCAGCAGCGAACAGGGTTCGGCTGAGCAGTTCTTC. The variable domain in full, with the rest retrieved from reference TRBV5-1 and TRBJ2-1, is KAGVTQTPRYLIKTRGQQVTLSCSPISGHRSVSWYQQTPGQGLQFLFEYFSETQRNKGNFPGRFSGRQFSNSRSEMNVSTLELGDSALYLCASSEQGSAEQFFGPGTRLTVL.

V gene TRBV28 combines with J gene TRBJ2-1; 7 nucleotides match TRBD2. The germline gives CDR1 MDHEN, CDR2 SYDVKM. The length of the CDR3 is 15 residues. After removal of 3 bases from V and 7 bases from J, the junction contained 9 bases not matched to a gene. The CDR3 here is CASSFSGLDQNEQFF. In DNA form, the CDR3 reads TGTGCCAGCAGTTTTTCTGGACTAGATCAAAATGAGCAGTTCTTC.

This clonotype was counted at least ten times. The chain combines TRBV29-1 with TRBJ2-2; D gene uncertain. From germline, CDR1 is SQVTM and CDR2 ANQGSEA. The CDR3 length is 12 residues. The ends were cut back, 4 bases at V and 3 bases at J, with 6 bases in the middle. CDR3 DNA sequence: TGCAGCGTTGGAGGTTACACCGGGGAGCTGTTTTTT. The encoded protein is CSVGGYTGELFF.

This clonotype was observed a handful of times. The chain uses TRBV3-1 and TRBJ1-2, with unresolved D. Germline CDR1 LGHDT, CDR2 YNNKEL (reference sequence). The length of the CDR3 is 12 residues. V lost 1 base and J 4 bases, leaving 4 bases between the germline ends. CDR3 nucleotide sequence: TGTGCCAGCAGCCAAGTTTCCTATGGCTACACCTTC. Protein: CASSQVSYGYTF.

The gene calls are TRBV29-1 and TRBJ2-3; D may match TRBD1 or TRBD2 (5 bases each). Trimming cost V 3 bases and J 4 bases, with 14 bases left between them. This CDR3 comprises 14 residues. Germline V gene lookup returns CDR1 SQVTM and CDR2 ANQGSEA. CDR3 DNA sequence: TGCAGCGTTGAGGGGGTGATCAGGGCAGATACGCAGTATTTT. Translation gives CSVEGVIRADTQYF.

This clonotype appeared a few times. The chain recombines TRBV20-1 with TRBJ1-5; D remains unclear. CDR3 length equals 15 residues. V was clipped by 1 base and J by 0 bases, with 10 bases between them. Germline lookup yields CDR1 DFQATT and CDR2 SNEGSKA (reference sequence). CDR3 DNA sequence: TGCAGTGCTAGAGGGGCAGGCCTTAGCAATCAGCCCCAGCATTTT. Residues: CSARGAGLSNQPQHF.

This clonotype has a handful of counts. The genes are TRBV5-5 and TRBJ1-4; TRBD1 might be the D (5 bases). Trimming removed 4 bases from V and 12 bases from J, with 22 bases in between. CDR1 SGHKS and CDR2 YYEKEE come from the germline V gene (reference sequence). The CDR3 has 15 amino acids. The CDR3 nucleotides are TGTGCCAGCAGCCGAGCCGGGACCCCGATAGAGGAACTGTTTTTT. It codes for CASSRAGTPIEELFF. The entire variable domain, with the rest obtained from reference TRBV5-5 and TRBJ1-4, is as follows: DAGVTQSPTHLIKTRGQQVTLRCSPISGHKSVSWYQQVLGQGPQFIFQYYEKEERGRGNFPDRFSARQFPNYSSELNVNALLLGDSALYLCASSRAGTPIEELFFGSGTQLSVL.

This clonotype was seen a few times. The rearrangement links TRBV3-1 to TRBJ2-7, with D possibly matching TRBD2 (6 bases). CDR3 size: 17 residues. CDR1 is LGHDT and CDR2 is YNNKEL in the germline V gene (reference sequence). V lost 0 bases and J lost 0, with 15 bases in between. CDR3 coding DNA: TGTGCCAGCAGCCAAGACCAGAGCGGGTTAAGCTCCTACGAGCAGTACTTC. Amino acids: CASSQDQSGLSSYEQYF.

A few counts support this clonotype. CDR3 sequence (DNA): TGTGCCACCAGTGATCCGGGACTAGCGGCGGGTTTCTCCTACAATGAGCAGTTCTTC. It yields the protein CATSDPGLAAGFSYNEQFF. This sequence joins TRBV24-1 and TRBJ2-1; 11 bases are a match to TRBD2. The junction had 9 bases not matched to a gene; V was cut back by 3 bases and J by 0 bases. CDR1 is KGHDR, CDR2 SFDVKD, per germline. The CDR3 length is 19 residues.

J is TRBJ1-1 and V is TRBV5-5, with 7 bases that match TRBD1. There are 14 residues in the CDR3. CDR1 and CDR2 from the germline V gene are SGHKS and YYEKEE (reference sequence). V gave up 10 bases and J gave up 6 bases; unmatched junction bases: 15. The CDR3 DNA reads as TGTGCCGCGGCCAGGGAGGGGGCGTTCGCTGAAGCTTTCTTT. This translates into CAAAREGAFAEAFF.

A remark on this clonotype: A read error may account for a junction end that differs from germline. This rearrangement joins TRBV20-1 to TRBJ2-1; TRBD2 aligns across 13 bases. Germline V gene lookup returns CDR1 DFQATT and CDR2 SNEGSKA (reference sequence). The CDR3 consists of 17 residues. CDR3 DNA: TGCTGTGCTAGAGATAGGTCGGGACTAGCGGGGTACAATGAGCAGTTCTTC. Its protein is CCARDRSGLAGYNEQFF.

V is TRBV3-1 and J is TRBJ2-1; 8 bases align to TRBD2. The CDR3 consists of 13 residues. Trimming at V came to 5 bases and at J to 9 bases, leaving 6 bases not matched to a gene. Germline values: CDR1 LGHDT, CDR2 YNNKEL (reference sequence). CDR3 bases: TGTGCCAGCAGCTATAATAGCGGGATTGAGCAGTTCTTC. The encoded protein is CASSYNSGIEQFF.

This clonotype was seen only a few times. CDR3 DNA: TGTGCCAGCAGCTCACCCTTCCCGCGGGGACCCCTTAGCACAGATACGCAGTATTTT. It yields the protein CASSSPFPRGPLSTDTQYF. The chain employs TRBV11-2 and TRBJ2-3, with TRBD2 as a possible D gene (6 bases). V lost 4 bases to trimming and J lost 0 bases, with 23 bases between them. The CDR3 runs to 19 residues. CDR1 is SGHAT, CDR2 FQNNGV, per germline.